This paragraph covers one TCR beta chain sequence. Its antigen is still unknown. Germline loops: CDR1 MNHNY, CDR2 SVGAGI (reference sequence). The CDR3 is 14 amino acids. With V trimmed by 5 bases and J by 3 bases, 5 bases remained unmatched. At minimum, one pre-ART and two post-ART PBMC samples were obtained from each donor. The data are from a study of long-term antiretroviral therapy in people with HIV. Across the whole study: It was about a decade after the earliest samples that the 2015 immediate-ART recommendation appeared.

Study findings and constraints: Blood collection from about 2004 to 2018 possibly occurred under older ART regimens. ART was followed by higher diversity that remained below transplant donor controls.

Sequencing relied on immunoSEQ assay v3.0, run at survey level. This table comes from immunoSEQ multiplex PCR, and its TCRdb copy is limited to in-frame clones, with some not included. The sample has around 26,000 clones, more than 65% seen once. The chain carries TRBV6-6 and TRBJ1-2, with TRBD1 matching 8 bases. The receptor was derived from a man aged 45-65 years with HIV. Source: unsorted PBMCs, taken 3 years after starting antiretroviral therapy. Written as DNA, the CDR3 is TGTGCCAGCAGTCCAGACAGGGGTTACTATGGCTACACCTTC. Translation gives CASSPDRGYYGYTF.